This T cell receptor beta chain derives from a study of blood T cells in healthy people across ages. Study-wide findings and caveats: The percentage of naive T cells correlated strongly with TCR beta diversity. Investigators viewed diversity estimates from one million T cells as underestimates, the study reported.

There are many counts of this clonotype. The target antigen is unknown. Being one base from a much bigger clone, this may be a read error. A second PCR, run for about 6 to 11 cycles, used a sample-barcoded 5' primer plus a J-beta primer mix. No fewer than 2.5 million CDR3-containing paired-end reads came from each sample. TCRdb analysed the 5' RACE reads with MiXCR anew, one entry per CDR3 protein. The table has 980,000 or so distinct CDR3 sequences, roughly 52% seen once. CDR3 length: 15 amino acids. The V gene's germline CDR1 is LGHNA and CDR2 YNFKEQ. V lost 1 base and J 7 bases, leaving 17 bases between the germline ends.

Material: blood. The receptor was derived from a man aged 30-40 years in good health. This chain connects TRBV4-2 to TRBJ2-7; D possibly corresponds to TRBD2 (6 bases). The CDR3 DNA is TGTGCCAGCAGCCAAGCCTTAGCGGAGGGCAATGAGCAGTACTTC. Encoded protein: CASSQALAEGNEQYF.